The 18 T cell receptor beta chains below were found in one sample sequenced in a study of shared clonotypes between healthy human individuals. CD8 cells regarded as naive lacked CD45RO, were positively chosen for CCR7, and omitted terminally differentiated effector memory CD45RA+ cells. TCRdb keeps only in-frame clones here, not all; method: immunoSEQ multiplex PCR. The table has around 1.9 million clones, around 93% seen once; the top ten hold around 1.7%. The sample consisted of naive CD8+ T cells from PBMCs. The receptors derive from a man aged 18 to 29 in good health. Some clones in this sample may be carry-over from other donors' samples.

The chain is built from TRBV7-9 and TRBJ2-1; no definite D call. CDR1 and CDR2 (germline): SEHNR, FQNEAQ (reference sequence). V was pared by 5 bases and J by 4 bases, with 9 bases between. This CDR3 has 13 amino acids. CDR3 sequence: CASSHVRYNEQFF. CDR3 nucleotides: TGTGCCAGCAGCCACGTGCGTTACAATGAGCAGTTCTTC.

The chain combines TRBV27 with TRBJ1-4, with D tentatively TRBD1 (5 bases). Trimming pared 4 bases from V and 6 bases from J, leaving 9 bases between. The CDR3 is 13 amino acids. Germline V gives CDR1 MNHEY, CDR2 SMNVEV (reference sequence). CDR3 coding DNA: TGTGCCAGCAGTTCCGGACATCATGAAAAACTGTTTTTT. Protein sequence: CASSSGHHEKLFF.

The V gene is TRBV7-9, the J gene TRBJ1-2; the D is unclear. CDR1 is SEHNR and CDR2 is FQNEAQ in the germline V gene (reference sequence). With 5 bases removed from V and 0 bases from J, the gap between germline ends came to 10 bases. This CDR3 is 14 amino acids long. The CDR3 sequence: CASSGDGSNYGYTF. The CDR3 nucleotides are TGTGCCAGCAGCGGTGACGGCTCTAACTATGGCTACACCTTC. The full variable domain, completed using reference TRBV7-9 and TRBJ1-2, is DTGVSQNPRHKITKRGQNVTFRCDPISEHNRLYWYRQTLGQGPEFLTYFQNEAQLEKSRLLSDRFSAERPKGSFSTLEIQRTEQGDSAMYLCASSGDGSNYGYTFGSGTRLTVV.

Remarks on this clone: The sample has other DNA sequences that encode this CDR3 too. V and J are TRBV12-5 and TRBJ2-1, with D uncertain. The V end was cut by 3 bases, the J end by 7 bases, with 7 bases between. Germline CDR1 LGHNT, CDR2 FRNRAP. The CDR3 runs to 12 residues. DNA for the CDR3: TGTGCTAGTGGTTTAGGCCTTAATGAGCAGTTCTTC. Its protein is CASGLGLNEQFF.

A note on this clone: Other nucleotide sequences from this sample produce the same CDR3. This chain links TRBV6-5 with TRBJ2-6; D is undetermined. The CDR3 totals 15 residues. V shed 0 bases and J shed 4 bases, with 7 bases lying between them. In germline, CDR1 is MNHEY, CDR2 SVGAGI. The CDR3 nucleotides read TGTGCCAGCAGTTACTCGAGATCGGGGGCCAACGTCCTGACTTTC. Translating gives CASSYSRSGANVLTF.

The J gene is TRBJ2-1, the V gene TRBV14, with 12 bases identical to TRBD2. V was pared by 6 bases and J by 5 bases, with 8 bases of the junction left unmatched. Per germline, CDR1 SGHDN and CDR2 FVKESK. The CDR3 loop spans 16 amino acids. The CDR3 spells CASSLRLAGANNEQFF. The CDR3 DNA follows: TGTGCCAGCAGTCTAAGACTAGCGGGAGCCAACAATGAGCAGTTCTTC.

The chain couples TRBV10-2 to TRBJ2-6, with 7 bases lining up with TRBD2. CDR1 and CDR2 (germline): WSHSY, SAAADI. Trimming took 6 bases from V and 1 from J; bases not matched to a gene: 0. The CDR3 totals 14 residues. The CDR3 loop is CASRGGSGANVLTF. The CDR3 DNA reads as TGCGCCAGCAGGGGAGGGTCTGGGGCCAACGTCCTGACTTTC.

With respect to this clone: Other DNA sequences of this sample code for an identical CDR3. V is TRBV13 and J is TRBJ2-7, with D maybe TRBD1 (5 bases). This CDR3 is built from 13 residues. The germline V gene encodes CDR1 PRHDT and CDR2 FYEKMQ (reference sequence). Trimming removed 2 bases at V and 4 bases at J, with 9 bases between. This chain's CDR3 is CASSLRGLYEQYF. The CDR3 DNA is TGTGCCAGCAGCTTAAGGGGCCTATACGAGCAGTACTTC.

The chain joins TRBV6-1 to TRBJ2-4; 8 bases map to TRBD1. CDR1 is MNHNS, CDR2 SASEGT, per germline. The CDR3 extends over 18 amino acids. J gave up 0 bases and V 3 bases, and 10 bases lay outside the gene matches. CDR3 protein: CASSDPLDRGLAKNIQYF. CDR3 nucleotides: TGTGCCAGCAGTGATCCCCTAGACAGGGGCCTAGCCAAAAACATTCAGTACTTC.

The chain uses TRBV19 and TRBJ1-2, with a tentative D call TRBD1 (6 bases). Germline V gene lookup returns CDR1 LNHDA and CDR2 SQIVND (reference sequence). V was shortened by 8 bases and J by 0 bases, with 13 bases between the two germline ends. The CDR3 is 14 residues long. The CDR3 nucleotides are TGTGCCAGTGGGGGGGCCGCAGCTAACTATGGCTACACCTTC. As protein: CASGGAAANYGYTF.

The V gene is TRBV5-1, the J gene TRBJ2-7; possible D gene TRBD2, 6 bases. Germline V CDR1 and CDR2: SGHRS, YFSETQ. CDR3 length: 17 residues. V lost 2 bases and J 1 base, leaving 19 bases between the germline ends. The CDR3 DNA follows: TGCGCCAGCAGCTTAGATTCCGGGACTGCAACATCCTACGAGCAGTACTTC. Its translation: CASSLDSGTATSYEQYF.

J is TRBJ1-3 and V is TRBV4-1; D might be TRBD1 (5 bases). There are 16 residues in the CDR3. Germline CDR1 is MGHRA and CDR2 is YSYEKL. V shed 0 bases and J shed 2 bases, with 11 bases lying between them. This chain's CDR3 is CASSQDSRAAGNTIYF. Written as DNA, the CDR3 is TGCGCCAGCAGCCAAGATAGCAGGGCGGCTGGAAACACCATATATTTT.

The CDR3 loop reads CASRPSISSGNTIYF. CDR3 in DNA: TGTGCCAGCAGACCCAGCATTAGCTCTGGAAACACCATATATTTT. J is TRBJ1-3 and V is TRBV7-9; the D is unclear. V was clipped by 6 bases and J by 0 bases, with 12 bases between them. The CDR3 spans 15 residues. CDR1 SEHNR and CDR2 FQNEAQ come from the germline V gene (reference sequence).

The V gene is TRBV27, the J gene TRBJ1-2; 10 nucleotides agree with TRBD1. This CDR3 is 16 amino acids long. Trimming took 5 bases from V and 5 from J; bases not matched to a gene: 11. Germline loops: CDR1 MNHEY, CDR2 SMNVEV (reference sequence). CDR3 nucleotide sequence: TGTGCCAGCAGTCGGGTTCTTGGGACAGGGGTTTATGGCTACACCTTC. Encoded protein: CASSRVLGTGVYGYTF.

This clone was detected only once. The chain couples TRBV2 to TRBJ2-1; 8 positions match TRBD2. J was trimmed by 2 bases and V by 6 bases; bases with no gene match: 6. The CDR3 loop spans 15 amino acids. Looked up from germline, CDR1 is SNHLY and CDR2 is FYNNEI. The CDR3 sequence is CASRVLAGPYNEQFF. The CDR3 region has the DNA TGTGCCAGCAGGGTGCTAGCGGGCCCCTACAATGAGCAGTTCTTC.

J is TRBJ2-1 and V is TRBV29-1; D is uncertain. Germline loops: CDR1 SQVTM, CDR2 ANQGSEA. This CDR3 has 10 amino acids. With 7 bases removed from V and 6 bases from J, the gap between germline ends came to 7 bases. DNA for the CDR3: TGCAGCGCGACTGTCAATGAGCAGTTCTTC. Its translation: CSATVNEQFF.

This rearrangement joins TRBV27 to TRBJ2-4, with a weak D call TRBD2 (5 bases). The length of the CDR3 is 13 residues. With 2 bases removed from V and 7 bases from J, the gap between germline ends came to 9 bases. Germline values: CDR1 MNHEY, CDR2 SMNVEV (reference sequence). The CDR3 nucleotides are TGTGCCAGCAGTTTAGCGGGTTGGAACATTCAGTACTTC. Protein product: CASSLAGWNIQYF.

For the CDR3, the DNA is TGCAGCGTTGAATCTTGGCCGTCAATCTCTGGAAACACCATATATTTT. Amino acid sequence: CSVESWPSISGNTIYF. The chain joins TRBV29-1 to TRBJ1-3; no clear D. CDR1 SQVTM and CDR2 ANQGSEA come from the germline V gene. Between the trimmed V and J ends, which lost 2 bases and 0 bases, there was a span of 14 bases. The CDR3 runs to 16 residues.